The rows below give T cell receptor beta chains drawn from one sample of a study of blood T cell repertoires in COVID-19. Assay used: immunoSEQ multiplex PCR; TCRdb lists only in-frame clones, some missing. The sample records about 480,000 clones, about 90% being singletons. Sequences were obtained from PBMCs or T cells enriched from blood (not recorded which). Every receptor here comes from a woman aged 18-35 years with acute COVID-19. Both conserved end residues are part of each CDR3. D genes are given only for firm matches. Part of the rows lack a size; the others show once, few, many or a class for expanded clones.

v_gene: TRBV7-9; j_gene: TRBJ2-7; d_gene: .; abundance: .; CDR3aa: CASSPGYEQYF; CDR3nt: TGTGCCAGCAGCCCGGGTTACGAGCAGTACTTC
v_gene: TRBV12-5; j_gene: TRBJ1-6; d_gene: TRBD1; abundance: .; CDR3aa: CASGADRGPLHF; CDR3nt: TGTGCTAGTGGTGCCGACAGGGGGCCCCTCCACTTT
v_gene: TRBV2; j_gene: TRBJ1-2; d_gene: .; abundance: .; CDR3aa: CASRDTVYYGYTF; CDR3nt: TGTGCCAGCAGGGACACCGTATACTATGGCTACACCTTC
v_gene: TRBV12-3/TRBV12-4; j_gene: TRBJ1-4; d_gene: .; abundance: once; CDR3aa: CASSYDEKLFF; CDR3nt: TGTGCCAGCAGCTATGATGAAAAACTGTTTTTT
v_gene: TRBV7-9; j_gene: TRBJ1-1; d_gene: TRBD1; abundance: .; CDR3aa: CASSFDRGEAFF; CDR3nt: TGTGCCAGCAGTTTCGACAGGGGAGAAGCTTTCTTT
v_gene: TRBV7-2; j_gene: TRBJ2-7; d_gene: TRBD2; abundance: .; CDR3aa: CASSLSRGAAYEQYF; CDR3nt: TGTGCCAGCAGCTTATCGCGGGGGGCCGCCTACGAGCAGTACTTC
v_gene: TRBV7-3; j_gene: TRBJ2-3; d_gene: TRBD2; abundance: once; CDR3aa: CASSLTSGGTDTQYF; CDR3nt: TGTGCCAGCAGCTTAACTAGCGGGGGCACAGATACGCAGTATTTT
v_gene: TRBV2; j_gene: TRBJ1-6; d_gene: .; abundance: .; CDR3aa: CASSDEAMGSYNSPLHF; CDR3nt: TGTGCCAGCAGTGATGAAGCGATGGGCTCCTATAATTCACCCCTCCACTTT
v_gene: TRBV7-2; j_gene: TRBJ2-7; d_gene: TRBD2; abundance: few; CDR3aa: CASSQGLASEQYF; CDR3nt: TGTGCCAGCAGTCAGGGACTAGCGAGCGAGCAGTACTTC
v_gene: TRBV2; j_gene: TRBJ2-7; d_gene: TRBD1; abundance: .; CDR3aa: CATDDGQGTTYEQYF; CDR3nt: TGTGCCACCGACGACGGACAGGGGACAACCTACGAGCAGTACTTC
v_gene: TRBV30; j_gene: TRBJ2-1; d_gene: TRBD2; abundance: few; CDR3aa: CAWTPLRTSEYNEQFF; CDR3nt: TGTGCCTGGACCCCCCTGAGGACTAGCGAATACAATGAGCAGTTCTTC
v_gene: TRBV7-2; j_gene: TRBJ2-7; d_gene: .; abundance: few; CDR3aa: CASSLGLSGLYEQYF; CDR3nt: TGTGCCAGCAGCTTAGGCCTCTCGGGTCTCTACGAGCAGTACTTC
v_gene: TRBV9; j_gene: TRBJ1-2; d_gene: TRBD1; abundance: .; CDR3aa: CASSLSPGQDFTYGYTF; CDR3nt: TGTGCCAGCAGCTTAAGCCCGGGACAGGATTTTACCTATGGCTACACCTTC
v_gene: TRBV5-6; j_gene: TRBJ1-6; d_gene: .; abundance: .; CDR3aa: CASSPRSSYNSPLHF; CDR3nt: TGTGCCAGCAGCCCTAGGAGCTCCTATAATTCACCCCTCCACTTT
v_gene: TRBV10-1; j_gene: TRBJ2-2; d_gene: TRBD2; abundance: .; CDR3aa: CASSERGGPTGELFF; CDR3nt: TGCGCCAGCAGTGAACGGGGGGGGCCCACCGGGGAGCTGTTTTTT
v_gene: TRBV3-1/TRBV3-2; j_gene: TRBJ1-3; d_gene: .; abundance: .; CDR3aa: CASSHSEGSGNTIYF; CDR3nt: TGTGCCAGCAGCCACTCCGAGGGATCTGGAAACACCATATATTTT
v_gene: TRBV4-1; j_gene: TRBJ1-1; d_gene: TRBD1; abundance: .; CDR3aa: CASSQEQGVILEAFF; CDR3nt: TGCGCCAGCAGCCAAGAACAGGGGGTAATTCTTGAAGCTTTCTTT
v_gene: TRBV19; j_gene: TRBJ1-1; d_gene: .; abundance: .; CDR3aa: CASSIEGRTEAFF; CDR3nt: TGTGCCAGTAGTATAGAAGGGAGGACTGAAGCTTTCTTT
v_gene: TRBV7-9; j_gene: TRBJ1-5; d_gene: .; abundance: .; CDR3aa: CASSERTGNQPQHF; CDR3nt: TGTGCCAGCAGCGAGAGGACAGGCAATCAGCCCCAGCATTTT
v_gene: TRBV29-1; j_gene: TRBJ1-2; d_gene: .; abundance: .; CDR3aa: CSELGGDGYTF; CDR3nt: TGCAGCGAGCTAGGGGGAGATGGCTACACCTTC
v_gene: TRBV5-1; j_gene: TRBJ2-1; d_gene: TRBD2; abundance: .; CDR3aa: CASSLSASGRYNEQFF; CDR3nt: TGCGCCAGCAGTCTGTCGGCGAGCGGGAGATACAATGAGCAGTTCTTC
v_gene: TRBV7-3; j_gene: TRBJ2-3; d_gene: TRBD1; abundance: .; CDR3aa: CASSFGDRVADTQYF; CDR3nt: TGTGCCAGCAGCTTTGGGGACAGGGTCGCAGATACGCAGTATTTT
v_gene: TRBV25-1; j_gene: TRBJ2-7; d_gene: .; abundance: .; CDR3aa: CASSETTVQTGEQYF; CDR3nt: TGTGCCAGCAGTGAAACGACTGTACAAACCGGAGAGCAGTACTTC
v_gene: TRBV18; j_gene: TRBJ2-1; d_gene: .; abundance: .; CDR3aa: CASSPESSYNEQFF; CDR3nt: TGTGCCAGCTCACCTGAGAGCTCCTACAATGAGCAGTTCTTC
v_gene: TRBV7-9; j_gene: TRBJ2-5; d_gene: .; abundance: .; CDR3aa: CASSLVHDSRGETQYF; CDR3nt: TGTGCCAGCAGCTTAGTCCACGACTCTAGGGGAGAGACCCAGTACTTC
v_gene: TRBV4-1; j_gene: TRBJ2-5; d_gene: .; abundance: .; CDR3aa: CASSQVYSPRETQYF; CDR3nt: TGCGCCAGCAGCCAGGTATACTCCCCGAGGGAGACCCAGTACTTC
v_gene: TRBV10-3; j_gene: TRBJ2-7; d_gene: TRBD1; abundance: .; CDR3aa: CAISDGQGLYEQYF; CDR3nt: TGTGCCATCAGTGATGGACAGGGGCTCTACGAGCAGTACTTC
v_gene: TRBV2; j_gene: TRBJ2-1; d_gene: .; abundance: .; CDR3aa: CASSEGAAPSSYNEQFF; CDR3nt: TGTGCCAGCAGTGAAGGCGCGGCTCCTAGCTCCTACAATGAGCAGTTCTTC
v_gene: TRBV9; j_gene: TRBJ1-4; d_gene: .; abundance: .; CDR3aa: CASRPFGRENEKLFF; CDR3nt: TGTGCCAGCAGGCCTTTCGGACGGGAGAATGAAAAACTGTTTTTT
v_gene: TRBV3-1/TRBV3-2; j_gene: TRBJ2-3; d_gene: TRBD2; abundance: .; CDR3aa: CASSQRTSADTQYF; CDR3nt: TGTGCCAGCAGCCAAAGGACTAGCGCAGATACGCAGTATTTT
v_gene: TRBV5-6; j_gene: TRBJ2-4; d_gene: .; abundance: .; CDR3aa: CASSPDRDTLAKNIQYF; CDR3nt: TGTGCCAGCAGCCCCGACCGGGACACTCTAGCCAAAAACATTCAGTACTTC
v_gene: TRBV19; j_gene: TRBJ2-1; d_gene: .; abundance: .; CDR3aa: CASSITRGGEQFF; CDR3nt: TGTGCCAGTAGTATTACCCGCGGAGGTGAGCAGTTCTTC
v_gene: TRBV29-1; j_gene: TRBJ1-5; d_gene: TRBD1; abundance: .; CDR3aa: CSAGQGATSNQPQHF; CDR3nt: TGCAGCGCCGGACAGGGGGCGACCAGCAATCAGCCCCAGCATTTT
v_gene: TRBV10-2; j_gene: TRBJ2-2; d_gene: TRBD1; abundance: .; CDR3aa: CASSEGTGYTGELFF; CDR3nt: TGCGCCAGCAGTGAGGGGACAGGGTACACCGGGGAGCTGTTTTTT
v_gene: TRBV27; j_gene: TRBJ1-1; d_gene: TRBD1; abundance: .; CDR3aa: CASSVLDRGHTEAFF; CDR3nt: TGTGCCAGCAGTGTACTAGACAGGGGGCACACTGAAGCTTTCTTT
v_gene: TRBV5-6; j_gene: TRBJ2-7; d_gene: TRBD1; abundance: .; CDR3aa: CASSSSGQGIGQYF; CDR3nt: TGTGCCAGCAGCTCCTCGGGACAGGGTATTGGGCAGTACTTC
v_gene: TRBV9; j_gene: TRBJ2-3; d_gene: TRBD2; abundance: .; CDR3aa: CASSVDGRGGLTDTQYF; CDR3nt: TGTGCCAGCAGCGTAGATGGGCGGGGGGGTTTAACAGATACGCAGTATTTT
v_gene: TRBV4-3; j_gene: TRBJ2-1; d_gene: TRBD2; abundance: .; CDR3aa: CASSRGTSGPYNEQFF; CDR3nt: TGCGCCAGCAGCCGGGGGACTAGCGGACCGTACAATGAGCAGTTCTTC
v_gene: TRBV11-2; j_gene: TRBJ1-5; d_gene: .; abundance: .; CDR3aa: CASSGGQPQHF; CDR3nt: TGTGCCAGCAGCGGGGGCCAGCCCCAGCATTTT
v_gene: TRBV19; j_gene: TRBJ2-7; d_gene: .; abundance: .; CDR3aa: CAIPRRDTSYEQYF; CDR3nt: TGTGCCATCCCCCGCCGGGACACCTCCTACGAGCAGTACTTC
v_gene: TRBV4-1; j_gene: TRBJ1-2; d_gene: .; abundance: .; CDR3aa: CASSQGGGPYGYTF; CDR3nt: TGCGCCAGCAGCCAAGGGGGGGGACCCTATGGCTACACCTTC
v_gene: TRBV14; j_gene: TRBJ2-5; d_gene: TRBD2; abundance: .; CDR3aa: CASSQVERGAQYF; CDR3nt: TGTGCCAGCAGCCAAGTGGAGCGGGGGGCCCAGTACTTC
v_gene: TRBV7-8; j_gene: TRBJ1-1; d_gene: TRBD1; abundance: .; CDR3aa: CASSSVYGTEVGEAFF; CDR3nt: TGTGCCAGCAGCTCCGTCTATGGGACAGAGGTTGGAGAAGCTTTCTTT
v_gene: TRBV7-2; j_gene: TRBJ2-5; d_gene: .; abundance: .; CDR3aa: CASSPMGGKETQYF; CDR3nt: TGTGCCAGCAGCCCGATGGGGGGTAAAGAGACCCAGTACTTC
v_gene: TRBV5-1; j_gene: TRBJ2-7; d_gene: TRBD1; abundance: .; CDR3aa: CASSLASTGANYEQYF; CDR3nt: TGCGCCAGCAGCTTGGCCTCCACAGGGGCGAACTACGAGCAGTACTTC
v_gene: TRBV29-1; j_gene: TRBJ1-4; d_gene: TRBD1; abundance: .; CDR3aa: CSVWTGQGNEKLFF; CDR3nt: TGCAGCGTCTGGACAGGGCAGGGGAATGAAAAACTGTTTTTT
v_gene: TRBV7-9; j_gene: TRBJ2-3; d_gene: TRBD2; abundance: .; CDR3aa: CASSGGTSGSTDTQYF; CDR3nt: TGTGCCAGCAGTGGTGGGACTAGCGGTAGCACAGATACGCAGTATTTT
v_gene: TRBV19; j_gene: TRBJ1-5; d_gene: .; abundance: .; CDR3aa: CASSITGKRNQPQHF; CDR3nt: TGTGCCAGTAGTATAACGGGGAAGCGCAATCAGCCCCAGCATTTT
v_gene: TRBV28; j_gene: TRBJ1-2; d_gene: .; abundance: .; CDR3aa: CASKTDSYGYTF; CDR3nt: TGTGCCAGCAAAACGGACAGCTATGGCTACACCTTC
v_gene: TRBV12-3/TRBV12-4; j_gene: TRBJ1-2; d_gene: .; abundance: .; CDR3aa: CASSLSNRYTF; CDR3nt: TGTGCCAGCAGCCTATCTAATCGCTACACCTTC
v_gene: TRBV6-5; j_gene: TRBJ2-1; d_gene: TRBD2; abundance: .; CDR3aa: CASSFSGGAGNEQFF; CDR3nt: TGTGCCAGCAGTTTTAGCGGGGGGGCCGGCAATGAGCAGTTCTTC